The 31 T cell receptor beta chains in this list originate from one sample, sequenced in a study of PD-1 blockade in classical Hodgkin lymphoma. Clones were read by immunoSEQ multiplex PCR, and TCRdb kept only the in-frame ones, dropping some. Among some 9,700 clones listed, nearly 85% were seen once. Time point indicated: cycle 4 day 1 (C4D1), after five to seven weeks of nivolumab. All patients relapsed after autologous stem cell transplantation, and brentuximab vedotin exposure varied. The material sequenced was peripheral blood mononuclear cells (PBMCs), taken before the fourth cycle of nivolumab. All receptors derive from a human donor with classical Hodgkin lymphoma.

V is TRBV19 and J is TRBJ2-4; possible D gene TRBD2, 6 bases. The CDR3 has 13 amino acids. Between the trimmed V and J ends, which lost 9 bases and 8 bases, there was a span of 17 bases. Per the germline V gene, CDR1 is LNHDA and CDR2 is SQIVND (reference sequence). The CDR3 spells CASGRPLEDIQYF. CDR3 coding DNA: TGTGCCAGCGGGAGACCCCTTGAGGACATTCAGTACTTC.

This chain connects TRBV30 to TRBJ2-5; D is perhaps TRBD1 (6 bases). CDR1 GTSNPN and CDR2 SVGIG come from the germline V gene (reference sequence). This CDR3 contains 12 residues. V was clipped by 4 bases and J by 4 bases, with 10 bases between them. Here the CDR3 DNA reads TGTGCCTGGACACCAGGGGCAGAGACCCAGTACTTC. Protein: CAWTPGAETQYF.

The rearrangement joins TRBV10-3 to TRBJ2-7; TRBD2 matches at 16 bases. V was pared by 4 bases and J by 2 bases, with 5 bases of the junction left unmatched. The length of the CDR3 is 17 residues. Germline-derived CDR1 and CDR2 are ENHRY and SYGVKD. The CDR3 protein is CAISVGGLAGGPYEQYF. Here the CDR3 DNA reads TGTGCCATCAGTGTGGGGGGACTAGCGGGAGGGCCCTACGAGCAGTACTTC.

The chain links TRBV11-2 to TRBJ2-1; 14 bases agree with TRBD2. Germline loops: CDR1 SGHAT, CDR2 FQNNGV. V shed 5 bases and J 6 bases; nucleotides not matched to a gene: 9. This CDR3 comprises 17 residues. CDR3 bases: TGTGCCAGCAGCGGTGGGATAGGACTAGCGGGGGGCAATGAGCAGTTCTTC. Protein sequence: CASSGGIGLAGGNEQFF.

The chain's CDR3 is CASSITGGDGTDTQYF. The CDR3 DNA is TGTGCCAGCAGTATTACAGGAGGAGACGGCACAGATACGCAGTATTTT. The chain employs TRBV6-6 and TRBJ2-3; tentatively, D is TRBD1 or TRBD2 (5 bases each). V dropped 5 bases and J dropped 1 base, with 16 bases sitting between them. Germline V lookup: CDR1 MNHNY, CDR2 SVGAGI (reference sequence). The CDR3 totals 16 residues.

The rearrangement joins TRBV15 to TRBJ2-5; 7 bases agree with TRBD2. Unmatched junction bases numbered 8, after V lost 0 bases and J lost 7 bases. CDR3 size: 15 residues. Per the germline V gene, CDR1 is LNHNV and CDR2 is YYDKDF (reference sequence). CDR3 in DNA: TGTGCCACCAGCAGAGAATCGGGGGGTGGGTGGACCCAGTACTTC. Its translation: CATSRESGGGWTQYF.

This chain links TRBV6-1 with TRBJ2-5; 11 positions match TRBD2. This CDR3 contains 15 residues. Trimming removed 5 bases from V and 5 bases from J; junction bases left unmatched: 7. Germline V gene sequence: CDR1 MNHNS, CDR2 SASEGT. The CDR3 region is CASSFSGGASETQYF. For the CDR3, the DNA is TGTGCCAGCAGTTTTAGCGGGGGGGCCAGTGAGACCCAGTACTTC.

The chain has TRBV6-9 and TRBJ2-7; no firm D call. This CDR3 has 13 residues. Trimming stripped 0 bases from V and 6 bases from J, with 9 bases between. The germline V gene has CDR1 MNHGY and CDR2 SVAAGI. The CDR3 loop is CASSYSPVCEQYF. The CDR3 nucleotides are TGTGCCAGCAGTTATTCGCCAGTTTGCGAGCAGTACTTC.

CDR3 sequence: CASSRQGYAGELFF. DNA of the CDR3: TGTGCCAGCAGTAGACAGGGTTACGCCGGGGAGCTGTTTTTT. The chain is built from TRBV6-5 and TRBJ2-2; 7 bases fit TRBD1. The CDR3 runs 14 residues. With 5 bases clipped from V and 6 bases from J, the junction kept 6 bases outside the gene matches. In germline, CDR1 is MNHEY, CDR2 SVGAGI.

The chain combines TRBV6-4 with TRBJ2-1; D might be TRBD1 (6 bases). The germline V gene encodes CDR1 MRHNA and CDR2 SNTAGT. The CDR3 spans 12 residues. Deletions cut 6 bases from V and 15 bases from J, with 18 bases between. The CDR3 DNA is TGTGCCAGCAGGGACCAAACAGGGTGTGTGTTCTTC. Protein: CASRDQTGCVFF.

The rearrangement joins TRBV7-9 to TRBJ1-4; D unresolved. Trimming removed 4 bases at V and 0 bases at J, with 12 bases between. Germline CDR1 and CDR2: SEHNR and FQNEAQ (reference sequence). The CDR3 loop spans 16 amino acids. CDR3: CASSYWTAATNEKLFF. In DNA, the CDR3 is TGTGCCAGCAGCTATTGGACCGCAGCAACTAATGAAAAACTGTTTTTT.

This chain links TRBV6-1 with TRBJ1-2; perhaps TRBD1 as D (6 bases). Trimming shortened V by 8 bases and J by 2 bases, and 18 bases separated the two germline ends. The CDR3 runs 15 residues. Germline assignment: CDR1 MNHNS and CDR2 SASEGT. The CDR3 is CASAHRRTANYGYTF. CDR3 DNA sequence: TGTGCCAGCGCCCACCGCCGGACAGCGAACTATGGCTACACCTTC.

This clone was observed once. The chain is built from TRBV19 and TRBJ2-2, with TRBD1 as a possible D gene (6 bases). This CDR3 region has 16 residues. Trimming cost V 3 bases and J 6 bases, with 17 bases left between them. Germline CDR1 reads LNHDA; CDR2 reads SQIVND (reference sequence). CDR3 in DNA: TGTGCCAGTAGTATGGTGGGGGCGCGGAAGTCCGGGGAGCTGTTTTTT. Its translation is CASSMVGARKSGELFF.

The chain employs TRBV7-9 and TRBJ2-4, with TRBD2 matching 8 bases. CDR1 and CDR2 (germline): SEHNR, FQNEAQ (reference sequence). CDR3 size: 18 residues. Germline trimming cut 6 bases from V and 3 bases from J; bases unmatched to any gene: 16. The CDR3 nucleotides read TGTGCCAGCAGTCCTACTAGACTCGGGAGGGATCACAAAAACATTCAGTACTTC. Translation: CASSPTRLGRDHKNIQYF.

The chain couples TRBV5-6 to TRBJ1-5, with D unresolved. Trimming cost V 1 base and J 7 bases, with 6 bases left between them. The CDR3 is 12 amino acids. Looked up from germline, CDR1 is SGHDT and CDR2 is YYEEEE. The CDR3 bases are TGTGCCAGCAGCTTGATCGGACAGCCCCAGCATTTT. It codes for CASSLIGQPQHF.

This clone is large in the sample. The chain is built from TRBV27 and TRBJ2-7; 8 bases are a match to TRBD1. Germline CDR1 is MNHEY and CDR2 is SMNVEV (reference sequence). The CDR3 spans 17 residues. The ends lost 3 bases at V and 1 base at J; junction bases unmatched: 11. DNA of the CDR3: TGTGCCAGCAGTTTCAGGGCAGGGGGCGGGTCATCCTACGAGCAGTACTTC. It specifies CASSFRAGGGSSYEQYF.

This chain connects TRBV15 to TRBJ2-1; D is possibly TRBD1 (5 bases). This CDR3 has 13 amino acids. The ends were cut back, 4 bases at V and 4 bases at J, with 8 bases in the middle. Germline V lookup: CDR1 LNHNV, CDR2 YYDKDF (reference sequence). This CDR3 reads CATSIQGYNEQFF. Here the CDR3 DNA reads TGTGCCACCAGCATTCAGGGATACAATGAGCAGTTCTTC.

This chain connects TRBV7-3 to TRBJ2-2; TRBD2 matches at 8 bases. The CDR3 is made up of 16 amino acids. V lost 2 bases to trimming and J lost 6 bases; unmatched junction nucleotides: 8. Looked up from germline, CDR1 is SGHTA and CDR2 is FQGTGA. The CDR3 spells CASSLHREGNPGELFF. The DNA of the CDR3 is TGTGCCAGCAGCTTACACCGGGAGGGCAATCCCGGGGAGCTGTTTTTT.

V is TRBV11-1 and J is TRBJ2-3, with 12 bases identical to TRBD2. V lost 5 bases, J lost 0 bases, and 3 bases stayed unmatched. Germline loops: CDR1 SGHAT, CDR2 FQDESV (reference sequence). CDR3 length: 16 amino acids. CDR3 in DNA: TGTGCCAGCAGCCTCGGACTAGCGGGAAGCACAGATACGCAGTATTTT. It codes for CASSLGLAGSTDTQYF.

The V gene is TRBV6-5, the J gene TRBJ2-1, with D perhaps given as TRBD1 or TRBD2 (5 bases each). Trimming shortened V by 4 bases and J by 4 bases, and 14 bases separated the two germline ends. The length of the CDR3 is 15 residues. CDR1 and CDR2 (germline): MNHEY, SVGAGI. The CDR3 sequence is CASSSANGAYNEQFF. CDR3 bases: TGTGCCAGCAGTTCAGCCAACGGGGCTTACAATGAGCAGTTCTTC.

This chain uses TRBV5-1 with TRBJ2-5; D is unresolved. Germline CDR1 and CDR2: SGHRS and YFSETQ. The CDR3 extends over 13 amino acids. The ends were cut back, 3 bases at V and 0 bases at J, with 6 bases in the middle. The CDR3 is CASSSYYQETQYF. In DNA, the CDR3 is TGCGCCAGCAGCTCGTATTACCAAGAGACCCAGTACTTC.

This rearrangement joins TRBV5-1 to TRBJ2-2; D uncertain. V lost 1 base and J lost 1, with 8 bases in between. The CDR3 is 15 amino acids. The germline gives CDR1 SGHRS, CDR2 YFSETQ. The CDR3 DNA sequence: TGCGCCAGCAGCTTGAGTGGCGGGAACACCGGGGAGCTGTTTTTT. Encoded protein: CASSLSGGNTGELFF.

The genes are TRBV27 and TRBJ1-5, with D possibly TRBD1 on 6 matching bases. Germline CDR1 reads MNHEY; CDR2 reads SMNVEV (reference sequence). The CDR3 covers 14 residues. Trimming took 5 bases from V and 1 from J, leaving 9 bases between them. In nucleotides, the CDR3 is TGTGCCAGCAGTATAACAGGGAGCAATCAGCCCCAGCATTTT. It specifies CASSITGSNQPQHF.

The chain uses TRBV28 and TRBJ1-2, with D possibly being TRBD1 (6 bases). V lost 3 bases, J lost 6 bases, and 20 bases lay in between. The length of the CDR3 is 16 residues. Germline V gene data show CDR1 as MDHEN and CDR2 as SYDVKM. The CDR3 nucleotides read TGTGCCAGCAGTTTGCCGACAACAGGGTCGAACAATGGCTACACCTTC. The encoded protein is CASSLPTTGSNNGYTF.

The V gene is TRBV29-1, the J gene TRBJ1-4; D might be TRBD1 (6 bases). Per germline, CDR1 SQVTM and CDR2 ANQGSEA. The V and J ends lost 6 bases and 4 bases respectively, with 12 bases between them. The CDR3 consists of 13 residues. CDR3 protein: CSVKDSLNEKLFF. Here the CDR3 DNA reads TGCAGCGTCAAGGACAGCCTTAATGAAAAACTGTTTTTT.

The CDR3 coding sequence is TGTGCCAGCAGCCCATCCGGGACACCCAATTCACCCCTCCACTTT. Amino acids: CASSPSGTPNSPLHF. This rearrangement joins TRBV7-3 to TRBJ1-6, with D maybe TRBD1 (6 bases). The CDR3 has 15 residues. V lost 5 bases to trimming and J lost 7 bases, with 15 bases between them. Germline-derived CDR1 and CDR2 are SGHTA and FQGTGA.

V and J are TRBV7-3 and TRBJ1-6; a weak D match, TRBD1 (5 bases). Germline CDR1 SGHTA, CDR2 FQGTGA. V dropped 5 bases and J dropped 8 bases, with 10 bases sitting between them. The CDR3 runs 13 residues. The CDR3 coding sequence is TGTGCCAGCAGCCGAAGGGGCGATTCACCCCTCCACTTT. Protein: CASSRRGDSPLHF.

V is TRBV19 and J is TRBJ1-2; the match to TRBD1 covers 8 bases. This CDR3 has 15 amino acids. V was pared by 5 bases and J by 5 bases, with 10 bases of the junction left unmatched. Germline values: CDR1 LNHDA, CDR2 SQIVND (reference sequence). The CDR3 loop reads CASSSRTGRGYGYTF. The CDR3 bases are TGTGCCAGTAGTTCTCGGACAGGGCGGGGGTATGGCTACACCTTC.

The chain joins TRBV6-5 to TRBJ2-7; D perhaps matches TRBD1 (6 bases). CDR1 is MNHEY and CDR2 is SVGAGI in the germline V gene. The CDR3 is made up of 13 amino acids. The V gene lost 5 bases and the J gene lost 5 bases, with 13 bases spanning the gap. CDR3 in amino acids: CASSRTARDEQYF. The CDR3 DNA is TGTGCCAGCAGTCGGACAGCTCGGGACGAGCAGTACTTC.

V gene TRBV6-1 combines with J gene TRBJ1-1; tentative D call: TRBD1 (5 bases). The germline V gene encodes CDR1 MNHNS and CDR2 SASEGT. The CDR3 totals 10 residues. V was pared by 6 bases and J by 11 bases, with 10 bases between. The CDR3 sequence: CASRGGSAFF. The CDR3 DNA follows: TGTGCCAGCAGGGGGGGTTCGGCTTTCTTT.

The J gene is TRBJ1-4, the V gene TRBV7-8; D ambiguous. CDR1 is SGHVS, CDR2 FQNEAQ, per germline. The CDR3 contains 16 residues. V was shortened by 1 base and J by 8 bases, with 17 bases between the two germline ends. The DNA of the CDR3 is TGTGCCAGCAGCTTAGAAGCCGGGGTTCTTGGCGAAAAACTGTTTTTT. As protein: CASSLEAGVLGEKLFF. Together with reference TRBV7-8 and TRBJ1-4, the CDR3 gives the full variable domain: GAGVSQSPRYKVAKRGQDVALRCDPISGHVSLFWYQQALGQGPEFLTYFQNEAQLDKSGLPSDRFFAERPEGSVSTLKIQRTQQEDSAVYLCASSLEAGVLGEKLFFGSGTQLSVL.